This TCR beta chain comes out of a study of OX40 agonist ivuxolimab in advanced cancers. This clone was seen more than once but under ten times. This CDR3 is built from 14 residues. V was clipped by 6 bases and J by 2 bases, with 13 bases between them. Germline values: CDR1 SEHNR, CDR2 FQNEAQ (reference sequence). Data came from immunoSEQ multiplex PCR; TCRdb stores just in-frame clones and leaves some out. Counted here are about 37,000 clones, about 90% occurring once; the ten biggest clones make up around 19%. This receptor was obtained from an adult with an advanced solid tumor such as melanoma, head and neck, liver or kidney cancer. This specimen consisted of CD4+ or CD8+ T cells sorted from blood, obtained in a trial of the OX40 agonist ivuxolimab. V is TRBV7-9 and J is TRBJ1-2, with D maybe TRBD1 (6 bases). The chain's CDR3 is CASRTAGQNYGYTF. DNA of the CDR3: TGTGCCAGCAGGACCGCTGGACAGAACTATGGCTACACCTTC.